What follows are 27 T cell receptor beta chains derived from one specimen sequenced in a study of blood T cell repertoires in COVID-19. TCRdb's copy holds only in-frame clones and misses some; the assay was immunoSEQ multiplex PCR. Of under 100,000 clones in the sample, 81% were seen once. Input material: peripheral blood. All receptors come from a man older than 75 with active or convalescent COVID-19.

The rearrangement links TRBV5-5 to TRBJ1-1; possible D gene TRBD1, 5 bases. CDR3 length: 14 residues. Between the trimmed V and J ends, which lost 2 bases and 5 bases, there was a span of 13 bases. CDR1 and CDR2 (germline): SGHKS, YYEKEE (reference sequence). This CDR3 is CASSFSGKGTEAFF. For the CDR3, the DNA is TGTGCCAGCAGCTTTTCAGGGAAGGGAACTGAAGCTTTCTTT.

A single count supports this clone. The chain links TRBV19 to TRBJ2-1; possible D gene TRBD2, 5 bases. The CDR3 contains 15 residues. V was pared by 3 bases and J by 3 bases, with 12 bases between. Germline CDR1 reads LNHDA; CDR2 reads SQIVND (reference sequence). The CDR3 reads CASSMLLGLYNEQFF. CDR3 coding DNA: TGTGCCAGTAGTATGCTACTAGGGCTCTACAATGAGCAGTTCTTC.

V usage is TRBV5-6 and J usage is TRBJ1-6, with no clear D. V shed 4 bases and J shed 7 bases, with 12 bases lying between them. Germline V gene sequence: CDR1 SGHDT, CDR2 YYEEEE. This CDR3 has 14 amino acids. The CDR3 region is CASSGDMVNSPLHF. The DNA of the CDR3 is TGTGCCAGCAGCGGCGACATGGTCAATTCACCCCTCCACTTT.

This chain uses TRBV29-1 with TRBJ2-2; D possibly corresponds to TRBD1 (7 bases). Germline lookup yields CDR1 SQVTM and CDR2 ANQGSEA. Trimming left V 5 bases short and J 8 bases short, with 24 bases between. The CDR3 contains 16 residues. CDR3 DNA: TGCAGCGTTTCTGGGGAAGAACCGACAGGGAGGGGGGAGCTGTTTTTT. This gives the protein CSVSGEEPTGRGELFF.

There are a few counts of this clone. The same CDR3 is also encoded by other DNA sequences in this sample. The genes are TRBV9 and TRBJ1-2, with 10 bases that match TRBD1. Trimming took 2 bases from V and 2 from J; bases not matched to a gene: 3. CDR3 length equals 15 residues. Germline values: CDR1 SGDLS, CDR2 YYNGEE. CDR3 sequence: CASSVGTGANYGYTF. The CDR3 coding sequence is TGTGCCAGCAGCGTTGGGACAGGGGCCAACTATGGCTACACCTTC.

A single count supports this clone. This chain connects TRBV5-1 to TRBJ2-6, with TRBD2 matching over 10 bases. CDR1 is SGHRS, CDR2 YFSETQ, per germline. J gave up 0 bases and V 1 base, and 7 bases lay outside the gene matches. CDR3 size: 19 residues. The CDR3, as DNA: TGCGCCAGCAGCTTGAGGCCTAGCGGGGGACTCTCTGGGGCCAACGTCCTGACTTTC. Translation: CASSLRPSGGLSGANVLTF.

The count of this clone is one. The V and J genes are TRBV9 and TRBJ1-5; TRBD1 matches 8 bases. CDR3 length: 14 amino acids. Germline-derived CDR1 and CDR2 are SGDLS and YYNGEE. The V and J ends lost 3 bases and 2 bases, in that order; junction bases with no gene match: 1. CDR3: CASSEQGGNQPQHF. In nucleotides, the CDR3 is TGTGCCAGCAGCGAACAGGGGGGCAATCAGCCCCAGCATTTT.

V and J are TRBV6-2 or TRBV6-3 and TRBJ2-2; 7 bases agree with TRBD1. Germline V CDR1 and CDR2: MNHEY, SVGEGT. This CDR3 region has 16 residues. Trimming at V came to 0 bases and at J to 5 bases, leaving 6 bases not matched to a gene. This chain's CDR3 is CASSYSGRGMTGELFF. CDR3 DNA: TGTGCCAGCAGTTACTCGGGCAGGGGGATGACCGGGGAGCTGTTTTTT.

This chain uses TRBV19 with TRBJ2-3; D is uncertain. The CDR3 contains 11 residues. CDR1 LNHDA and CDR2 SQIVND come from the germline V gene (reference sequence). Between the trimmed V and J ends, which lost 10 bases and 2 bases, there was a span of 7 bases. CDR3 bases: TGTGCCACCCAGGCCACAGATACGCAGTATTTT. Amino acids: CATQATDTQYF.

The gene calls are TRBV5-1 and TRBJ2-5; tentative D call: TRBD2 (7 bases). Germline V lookup: CDR1 SGHRS, CDR2 YFSETQ. V lost 0 bases to trimming and J lost 2 bases, with 14 bases between them. The CDR3 is made up of 16 amino acids. The CDR3: CASSLEGGLTQETQYF. CDR3 nucleotides: TGCGCCAGCAGCTTGGAGGGGGGGCTAACTCAAGAGACCCAGTACTTC.

The chain carries TRBV7-8 and TRBJ2-1; 12 nucleotides line up with TRBD2. After removal of 2 bases from V and 0 bases from J, the junction contained 8 bases not matched to a gene. The CDR3 contains 19 residues. Germline V gene sequence: CDR1 SGHVS, CDR2 FQNEAQ. The CDR3 sequence is CASSLRLAGAISSYNEQFF. CDR3 DNA sequence: TGTGCCAGCAGCTTAAGACTAGCGGGGGCCATAAGCTCCTACAATGAGCAGTTCTTC.

This clone came up once. Here the CDR3 DNA reads TGTGCCAGCAGCCAAGACAGGGCCCGACAATATGGCTACACCTTC. Translation gives CASSQDRARQYGYTF. The chain carries TRBV5-4 and TRBJ1-2, with 7 bases aligning to TRBD1. This CDR3 contains 15 residues. Trimming cost V 4 bases and J 5 bases; bases outside gene matches: 11. Germline CDR1 is SGHNT and CDR2 is YYREEE (reference sequence).

CDR3 in DNA: TGTGCCAGCGGCCAGGGAGGTGGCTACACCTTC. Its translation is CASGQGGGYTF. The rearrangement links TRBV7-9 to TRBJ1-2; D is perhaps TRBD1 (5 bases). Deletions cut 8 bases from V and 7 bases from J, with 11 bases between. The CDR3 consists of 11 residues. Germline V gene sequence: CDR1 SEHNR, CDR2 FQNEAQ (reference sequence).

The chain is built from TRBV7-2 and TRBJ1-2; TRBD1 aligns across 11 bases. The CDR3 totals 15 residues. J was trimmed by 4 bases and V by 3 bases; bases with no gene match: 4. CDR1 and CDR2 from the germline V gene are SGHTA and FQGNSA. CDR3 region: CASSLDRGPTYGYTF. CDR3 DNA: TGTGCCAGCAGCTTGGACAGGGGGCCGACCTATGGCTACACCTTC.

The CDR3 reads CASSLIGGLAGGGTGELFF. Written as DNA, the CDR3 is TGTGCCAGCAGCTTAATCGGCGGATTAGCGGGGGGTGGCACCGGGGAGCTGTTTTTT. The gene calls are TRBV7-8 and TRBJ2-2; 10 nucleotides line up with TRBD2. The V segment lost 2 bases and the J segment 4 bases; nucleotides outside the gene matches: 13. CDR3 length equals 19 residues. Germline V lookup: CDR1 SGHVS, CDR2 FQNEAQ. Complete variable domain (other parts from reference TRBV7-8 and TRBJ2-2): GAGVSQSPRYKVAKRGQDVALRCDPISGHVSLFWYQQALGQGPEFLTYFQNEAQLDKSGLPSDRFFAERPEGSVSTLKIQRTQQEDSAVYLCASSLIGGLAGGGTGELFFGEGSRLTVL.

This sequence joins TRBV7-9 and TRBJ1-2; 9 positions match TRBD1. Germline loops: CDR1 SEHNR, CDR2 FQNEAQ (reference sequence). CDR3 length equals 15 residues. V gave up 3 bases and J gave up 4 bases; unmatched junction bases: 6. CDR3 loop: CASSLGQGSAYGYTF. The CDR3 nucleotides read TGTGCCAGCAGCTTGGGACAGGGATCCGCCTATGGCTACACCTTC.

The chain uses TRBV2 and TRBJ1-5; 8 bases fit TRBD1. The CDR3 is 13 residues long. CDR1 is SNHLY, CDR2 FYNNEI, per germline. The V gene end was trimmed by 6 bases and the J gene end by 8 bases; junction bases not matched to a gene: 6. CDR3: CASSADRAKPQHF. CDR3 nucleotide sequence: TGTGCCAGCAGCGCGGACAGGGCCAAGCCCCAGCATTTT. Full variable domain (remainder filled in from reference TRBV2 and TRBJ1-5): EPEVTQTPSHQVTQMGQEVILRCVPISNHLYFYWYRQILGQKVEFLVSFYNNEISEKSEIFDDQFSVERPDGSNFTLKIRSTKLEDSAMYFCASSADRAKPQHFGDGTRLSIL.

V usage is TRBV7-9 and J usage is TRBJ2-3, with D perhaps TRBD2 (6 bases). CDR3 length: 14 residues. Looked up from germline, CDR1 is SEHNR and CDR2 is FQNEAQ (reference sequence). V lost 5 bases, J lost 5 bases, and 14 bases lay in between. The DNA of the CDR3 is TGTGCCAGCAGCCCACGGGACGGGAGAGATACGCAGTATTTT. This sequence encodes CASSPRDGRDTQYF.

The chain is built from TRBV6-6 and TRBJ2-6; 7 positions agree with TRBD1. The germline CDR1 and CDR2 sequences are MNHNY and SVGAGI (reference sequence). The CDR3 is made up of 16 amino acids. The trim removed 6 bases at V and 0 bases at J, leaving 5 bases unmatched. The CDR3 loop is CASRQGPLSGANVLTF. The CDR3 bases are TGTGCCAGCAGACAGGGGCCGCTCTCTGGGGCCAACGTCCTGACTTTC.

In this sample, this clone turned up once. J is TRBJ1-1 and V is TRBV7-2, with 7 bases lining up with TRBD1. V was pared by 8 bases and J by 9 bases, with 12 bases of the junction left unmatched. The CDR3 has 13 amino acids. Germline CDR1 reads SGHTA; CDR2 reads FQGNSA. The DNA for the CDR3 is TGTGCCAGCGTCCAGGGGGGTTTGTCCAAAGCTTTCTTT. As protein: CASVQGGLSKAFF.

The chain uses TRBV23-1 and TRBJ1-2; 7 nucleotides agree with TRBD1. TRBV23-1 is classed as an ORF, of uncertain function. The V gene end was trimmed by 2 bases and the J gene end by 2 bases; junction bases not matched to a gene: 2. The CDR3 covers 14 residues. The CDR3 bases are TGCGCCAGCAGTCAAGCGGACAGGAACTATGGCTACACCTTC. This codes for CASSQADRNYGYTF.

The CDR3 spells CASSPGTSGVYEQYF. The CDR3 bases are TGTGCCAGCTCACCCGGGACTAGCGGGGTCTACGAGCAGTACTTC. The chain couples TRBV18 to TRBJ2-7, with 13 bases fitting TRBD2. CDR3 length equals 15 residues. Germline trimming cut 3 bases from V and 3 bases from J; bases unmatched to any gene: 2. CDR1 and CDR2 (germline): KGHSH, LQKENI.

The rearrangement links TRBV18 to TRBJ2-3, with 8 bases identical to TRBD2. The CDR3 totals 15 residues. Looked up from germline, CDR1 is KGHSH and CDR2 is LQKENI. The V and J ends lost 2 bases and 2 bases, in that order; junction bases with no gene match: 3. CDR3 region: CASSPSGGHTDTQYF. The CDR3 DNA reads TGTGCCAGCTCACCAAGCGGGGGCCACACAGATACGCAGTATTTT.

The chain employs TRBV5-4 and TRBJ1-4; a weak D match, TRBD1 (6 bases). This CDR3 has 14 amino acids. CDR1 is SGHNT and CDR2 is YYREEE in the germline V gene (reference sequence). Trimming left V 2 bases short and J 8 bases short, with 13 bases between. The CDR3 spells CASSFGGLNEKLFF. The CDR3 nucleotides are TGTGCCAGCAGCTTCGGGGGGCTAAACGAAAAACTGTTTTTT.

This sequence joins TRBV4-1 and TRBJ1-3, with D unresolved. Trimming removed 2 bases from V and 4 bases from J, with 3 bases in between. Germline V gives CDR1 MGHRA, CDR2 YSYEKL. This CDR3 spans 12 amino acids. The CDR3 reads CASSQRGNTIYF. CDR3 in DNA: TGCGCCAGCAGCCAACGGGGAAACACCATATATTTT.

The chain uses TRBV30 and TRBJ2-5; 9 nucleotides agree with TRBD2. CDR1 is GTSNPN and CDR2 is SVGIG in the germline V gene (reference sequence). J lost 5 bases, V lost 5 bases, and 9 bases had no gene match. The CDR3 has 14 amino acids. Here the CDR3 DNA reads TGTGCCTGGGGGAATAGCGGGGGTGGCGAGACCCAGTACTTC. Translating gives CAWGNSGGGETQYF.

The V call is TRBV9, the J call TRBJ1-2, with D maybe TRBD1 (5 bases). This CDR3 is built from 13 residues. Germline CDR1 SGDLS, CDR2 YYNGEE. V gave up 0 bases and J gave up 8 bases, with 11 bases separating them. The CDR3 reads CASSVDPRGGYTF. The CDR3 nucleotides are TGTGCCAGCAGCGTAGACCCTAGGGGCGGCTACACCTTC.